The sequence of this T cell receptor (beta chain) was determined in a study of T cells in Graves' hyperthyroidism and ophthalmopathy (dated by TCRdb to between 2018 and 2021). Background for the entire study: Peripheral blood samples were taken at initial diagnosis, before any treatment was given. A discovery cohort of about 96 patients, 43 with Graves' ophthalmopathy and 57 with stable Graves' hyperthyroidism, was used to find distinguishing TCR V-J signatures. Whether ophthalmopathy could be predicted prospectively was tested in an independent validation cohort made up of about 18 hyperthyroidism patients plus 17 patients who later progressed to ophthalmopathy. The 95 to 100 discovery patients were randomly split 7:3 into training and test sets. The study also compared thyroid tissue and blood T-cell repertoires from over 5 Graves' hyperthyroidism patients. Following sampling, methimazole starting at 30 mg daily was given to hyperthyroidism patients, and high-dose intravenous methylprednisolone was given to ophthalmopathy patients. According to the paper, TCR Vbeta CDR3 sequencing was carried out on some 130 peripheral blood samples, which came from around 43 ophthalmopathy, under 85 hyperthyroidism and around 17 progressor patients.

Graves' hyperthyroidism was defined as stable when no progression to ophthalmopathy occurred over 18 months of follow-up. Hyperthyroidism patients were newly diagnosed, had a disease duration of under 2 months, and were aged 18 to 65 years. The study excluded patients with uncontrolled infections, other autoimmune diseases, pregnancy or lactation. Diagnoses were established on the basis of clinical symptoms, serum thyroxine and TRAb, thyroid ultrasound, and orbital computed tomography. PBMCs were separated from approximately 10 ml of fresh peripheral blood using Ficoll-Paque density gradient centrifugation. Total RNA was extracted using Trizol reagent, and RNA quality was assessed on an Agilent 2100 Bioanalyzer. The TCR beta CDR3 regions were amplified from the RNA transcripts. A first-round RT-PCR of the TCR CDR3 used the HTBI primer set with the Qiagen OneStep RT-PCR kit. A second multiplex PCR round built the libraries, followed by size selection and purification. Libraries were sequenced paired-end with 100 bp reads on an Illumina HiSeq2000. In the source study's methods: SOAPnuke was used to process the raw data, with reads discarded if the reads contained adapters or uncalled bases, had a mean Phred below 15, or lacked an exact constant-primer or identifier match. COPE v1.2.5 was used to merge the high-quality paired reads, and each unique nucleotide sequence was defined as a clonotype. Clonotypes were aligned to IMGT TRBV, TRBD and TRBJ reference segments using MiTCR v1.1. The analysis was restricted to V-J combinations with a frequency above 0.0001, which together covered just over 98% of the repertoires. The TCS score was defined as the ratio of F50 (clonal expansion) to E x V (chaos), calculated using BLOSUM62-based TCRdist between CDR3 peptides within each V-J. Welch's t-statistics and random forest reduced approximately 520 V-J features to under 15, which were used in a naive Bayes classifier (R e1071). Through fastp at Q25 and MiXCR, TCRdb rebuilt clones from the public reads, retaining in-frame beta chains. Every CDR3 protein is listed once, alongside the most common genes and DNA of its rows. It is TCRdb's table, rather than the study itself, that gives the V and J calls and clone size. The sample has under 450,000 distinct CDR3 sequences on record, roughly 14% of them singletons. The top ten constitute roughly 7.4% of the sample.

The research as a whole found: In validation, the model predicted progression to ophthalmopathy with 65% to 71% sensitivity and less than 80% specificity, a median of around 6.6 months before onset. A model built on a 13 V-J signature distinguished ophthalmopathy from stable hyperthyroidism, reaching over 85% sensitivity and 81.08% specificity in cross-validation and 80%/75% in testing. Most expanded thyroid clonotypes (frequency above 0.001) were also detected in blood, a finding suggesting that blood repertoires may reflect thyroid immune responses. Sample size was not statistically predetermined, and blinding of investigators to group allocation was not performed.

This clonotype has ten or more counts. Its antigen target is currently unknown. One base away there is no much larger clone; base qualities are not given. V is pared back by 1 base and J by 0 bases, with 10 bases lying between the germline termini. The CDR3 measures 16 amino acids from cysteine to phenylalanine. Only CDR3 DNA remains: 48 bases, in frame from the first base. This TCR derives from a woman in her late teens or twenties with Graves' hyperthyroidism. The chain employs TRBV12-3 or TRBV12-4 and TRBJ2-4; the D gene could be either TRBD1 or TRBD2, each agreeing at 5 bases. The specimen sequenced was blood. The CDR3 reads CASSLGGSLAKNIQYF. The DNA sequence is as follows: TGTGCCAGCAGTTTAGGGGGGAGCCTAGCCAAAAACATTCAGTACTTC.